These 10 T cell receptor beta chains originate from one sample sequenced in a study of blood T cell repertoires in COVID-19. TCRdb's table, derived via immunoSEQ multiplex PCR, lists solely in-frame clones and lacks some. The sample holds over 150,000 clones, around 81% seen once. Material for sequencing was peripheral blood. These receptors all come from an older man with active or convalescent COVID-19.

The chain is built from TRBV4-1 and TRBJ2-2, with 9 bases identical to TRBD1. This CDR3 has 16 residues. CDR1 and CDR2 from the germline V gene are MGHRA and YSYEKL. V lost 4 bases and J lost 6; bases outside the gene matches: 9. This CDR3 reads CASSPAGTGYSGELFF. The DNA of the CDR3 is TGCGCCAGCAGCCCCGCCGGGACAGGGTATTCCGGGGAGCTGTTTTTT.

This chain joins TRBV6-4 and TRBJ1-1; D is ambiguous. The CDR3 is made up of 13 amino acids. V was cut by 6 bases and J by 0 bases, with 8 bases left in between. Germline CDR1 reads MRHNA; CDR2 reads SNTAGT. This CDR3 reads CASREQLNTEAFF. CDR3 nucleotide sequence: TGTGCCAGCAGAGAACAGTTGAACACTGAAGCTTTCTTT.

In this sample, this clone turned up a few times. The V gene is TRBV6-2 or TRBV6-3, the J gene TRBJ1-1; D is possibly TRBD1 (5 bases). Germline CDR1 MNHEY, CDR2 SVGEGT. This CDR3 spans 17 amino acids. V lost 3 bases and J 0 bases, leaving 17 bases between the germline ends. CDR3 nucleotide sequence: TGTGCCAGCAGTTATATTGACAATCGACAGCTGAACACTGAAGCTTTCTTT. Protein: CASSYIDNRQLNTEAFF.

J is TRBJ2-5 and V is TRBV29-1, with a weak D call TRBD1 (6 bases). CDR1 SQVTM and CDR2 ANQGSEA come from the germline V gene. The length of the CDR3 is 14 residues. V was cut by 4 bases and J by 6 bases, with 18 bases left in between. The CDR3 protein is CSVGETGPGQTQYF. CDR3 bases: TGCAGCGTTGGGGAAACAGGGCCCGGGCAGACCCAGTACTTC.

The V and J genes are TRBV6-1 and TRBJ1-3; TRBD1 matches 8 bases. The CDR3 totals 16 residues. J was trimmed by 3 bases and V by 2 bases; bases with no gene match: 6. Germline loops: CDR1 MNHNS, CDR2 SASEGT. CDR3 in DNA: TGTGCCAGCAGTGAACCCGGGACAGGTCGTGGAAACACCATATATTTT. Encoded protein: CASSEPGTGRGNTIYF.

This chain connects TRBV7-9 to TRBJ2-1; 7 positions match TRBD1. CDR3 length equals 15 residues. The ends lost 5 bases at V and 3 bases at J; junction bases unmatched: 7. CDR1 and CDR2 from the germline V gene are SEHNR and FQNEAQ (reference sequence). In nucleotides, the CDR3 is TGTGCCAGCAGCCCTAGACAGGGAAACTACAATGAGCAGTTCTTC. Its translation: CASSPRQGNYNEQFF.

This rearrangement joins TRBV27 to TRBJ2-1; TRBD2 is a possible D gene (5 bases). Trimming stripped 5 bases from V and 12 bases from J, with 17 bases between. This CDR3 is built from 13 residues. CDR1 and CDR2 (germline): MNHEY, SMNVEV (reference sequence). CDR3 region: CASSPRTFWGQFF. CDR3 nucleotide sequence: TGTGCCAGCAGTCCCCGGACTTTCTGGGGGCAGTTCTTC.

This rearrangement joins TRBV6-5 to TRBJ1-2; 9 nucleotides line up with TRBD1. With V trimmed by 6 bases and J by 6 bases, 5 bases remained unmatched. There are 13 residues in the CDR3. In germline, CDR1 is MNHEY, CDR2 SVGAGI. The CDR3 loop is CASRGRTGDGYTF. The CDR3 nucleotides read TGTGCCAGCAGAGGTAGGACAGGGGATGGCTACACCTTC.

J is TRBJ2-1 and V is TRBV4-3; weak D call: TRBD1 (7 bases). Between the trimmed V and J ends, which lost 0 bases and 2 bases, there was a span of 14 bases. Per germline, CDR1 LGHNA and CDR2 YSLEER. The length of the CDR3 is 17 residues. The chain's CDR3 is CASSQERGQRAYNEQFF. In nucleotides, the CDR3 is TGCGCCAGCAGCCAAGAGAGGGGACAGCGGGCCTACAATGAGCAGTTCTTC.

This clone appeared once. The J gene is TRBJ2-5, the V gene TRBV6-5, with 12 nucleotides matching TRBD2. Trimming took 2 bases from V and 4 from J; bases not matched to a gene: 5. The CDR3 is 16 amino acids. Germline loops: CDR1 MNHEY, CDR2 SVGAGI. CDR3 sequence: CASSYGLAGLGETQYF. CDR3 coding DNA: TGTGCCAGCAGTTACGGACTAGCGGGATTGGGAGAGACCCAGTACTTC.